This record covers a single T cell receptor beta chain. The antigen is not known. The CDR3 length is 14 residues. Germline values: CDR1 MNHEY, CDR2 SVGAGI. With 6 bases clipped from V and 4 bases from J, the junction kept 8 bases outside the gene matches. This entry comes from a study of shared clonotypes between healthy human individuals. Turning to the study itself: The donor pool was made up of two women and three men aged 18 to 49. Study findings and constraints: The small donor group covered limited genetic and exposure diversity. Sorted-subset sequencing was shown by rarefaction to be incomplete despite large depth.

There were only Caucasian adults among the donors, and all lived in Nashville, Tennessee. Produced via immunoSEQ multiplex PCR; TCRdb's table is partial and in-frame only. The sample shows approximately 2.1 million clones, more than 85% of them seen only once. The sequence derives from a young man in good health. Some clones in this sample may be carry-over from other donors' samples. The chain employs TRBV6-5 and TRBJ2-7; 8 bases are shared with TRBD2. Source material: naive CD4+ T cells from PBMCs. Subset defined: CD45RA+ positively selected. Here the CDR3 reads CASRQLAAAYEQYF. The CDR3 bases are TGTGCCAGCAGGCAACTAGCGGCGGCTTACGAGCAGTACTTC.